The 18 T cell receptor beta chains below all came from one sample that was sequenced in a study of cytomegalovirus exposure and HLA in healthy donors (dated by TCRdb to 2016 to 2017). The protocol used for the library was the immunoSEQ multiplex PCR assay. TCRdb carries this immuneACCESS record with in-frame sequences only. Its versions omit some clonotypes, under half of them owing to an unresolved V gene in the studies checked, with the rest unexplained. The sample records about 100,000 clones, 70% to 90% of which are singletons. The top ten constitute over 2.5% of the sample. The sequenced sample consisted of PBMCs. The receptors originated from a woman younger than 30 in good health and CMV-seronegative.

Here the CDR3 DNA reads TGTGCCAGCAGCCTCACGGAGGGAAGGGAACTGTTTTTT. This sequence encodes CASSLTEGRELFF. This chain links TRBV9 with TRBJ1-4, with D unresolved. Trimming took 4 bases from V and 12 from J, leaving 16 bases between them. The V gene's germline CDR1 is SGDLS and CDR2 YYNGEE. The CDR3 has 13 amino acids.

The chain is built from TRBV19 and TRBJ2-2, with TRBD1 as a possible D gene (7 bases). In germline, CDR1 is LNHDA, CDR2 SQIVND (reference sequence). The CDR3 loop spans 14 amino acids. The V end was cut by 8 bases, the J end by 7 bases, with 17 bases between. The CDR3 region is CASSSQGGSGELFF. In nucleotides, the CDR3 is TGTGCCAGTTCCTCCCAGGGGGGAAGCGGGGAGCTGTTTTTT. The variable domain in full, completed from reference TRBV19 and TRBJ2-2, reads DGGITQSPKYLFRKEGQNVTLSCEQNLNHDAMYWYRQDPGQGLRLIYYSQIVNDFQKGDIAEGYSVSREKKESFPLTVTSAQKNPTAFYLCASSSQGGSGELFFGEGSRLTVL.

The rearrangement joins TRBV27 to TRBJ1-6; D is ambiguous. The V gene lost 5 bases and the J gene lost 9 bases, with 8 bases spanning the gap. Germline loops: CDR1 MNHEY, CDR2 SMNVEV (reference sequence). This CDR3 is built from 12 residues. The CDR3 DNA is TGTGCCAGCAGTCCTAGAGGTTCACCCCTCCACTTT. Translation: CASSPRGSPLHF.

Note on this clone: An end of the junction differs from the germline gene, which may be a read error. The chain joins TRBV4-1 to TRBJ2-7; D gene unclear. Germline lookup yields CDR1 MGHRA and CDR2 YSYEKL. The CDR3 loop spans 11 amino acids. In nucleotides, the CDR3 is TGCGCCAGCAGTCACCAAGATCAGTTTACCTTC. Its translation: CASSHQDQFTF.

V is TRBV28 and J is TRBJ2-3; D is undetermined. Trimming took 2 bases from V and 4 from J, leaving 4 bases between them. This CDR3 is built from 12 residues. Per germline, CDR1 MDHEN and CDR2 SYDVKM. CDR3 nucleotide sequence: TGTGCCAGCAGTTTAGCGGCAGATACGCAGTATTTT. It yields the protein CASSLAADTQYF. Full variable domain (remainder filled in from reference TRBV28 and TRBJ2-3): DVKVTQSSRYLVKRTGEKVFLECVQDMDHENMFWYRQDPGLGLRLIYFSYDVKMKEKGDIPEGYSVSREKKERFSLILESASTNQTSMYLCASSLAADTQYFGPGTRLTVL.

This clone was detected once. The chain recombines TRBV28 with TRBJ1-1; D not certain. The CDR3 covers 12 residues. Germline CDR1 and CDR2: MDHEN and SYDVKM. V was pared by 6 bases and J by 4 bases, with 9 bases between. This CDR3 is CASRAGSTEAFF. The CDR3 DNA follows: TGTGCCAGCAGAGCGGGGTCCACTGAAGCTTTCTTT.

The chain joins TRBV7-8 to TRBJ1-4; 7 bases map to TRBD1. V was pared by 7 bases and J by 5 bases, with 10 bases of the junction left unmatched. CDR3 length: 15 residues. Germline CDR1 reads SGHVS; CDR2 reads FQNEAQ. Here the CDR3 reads CASTNRQGINEKLFF. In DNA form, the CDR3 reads TGTGCCAGCACCAACCGACAGGGTATAAATGAAAAACTGTTTTTT.

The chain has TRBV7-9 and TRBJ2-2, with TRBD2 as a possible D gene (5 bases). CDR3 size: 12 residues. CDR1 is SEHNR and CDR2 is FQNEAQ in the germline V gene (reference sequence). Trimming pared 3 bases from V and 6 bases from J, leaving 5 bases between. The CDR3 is CASSFGAGELFF. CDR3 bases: TGTGCCAGCAGCTTCGGGGCCGGGGAGCTGTTTTTT.

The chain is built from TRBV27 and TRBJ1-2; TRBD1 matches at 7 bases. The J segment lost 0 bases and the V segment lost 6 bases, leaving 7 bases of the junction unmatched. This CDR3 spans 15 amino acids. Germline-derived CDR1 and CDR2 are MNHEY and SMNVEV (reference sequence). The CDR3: CASRQTGTANYGYTF. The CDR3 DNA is TGTGCCAGCAGACAAACCGGGACAGCTAACTATGGCTACACCTTC.

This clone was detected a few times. The CDR3 nucleotides are TGTGCCAGCAGTGGGGGGGAGGATCAGCCCCAGCATTTT. It yields the protein CASSGGEDQPQHF. V gene TRBV25-1 combines with J gene TRBJ1-5, with a weak D call TRBD1 (5 bases). The CDR3 has 13 residues. Germline V gene data show CDR1 as MGHDK and CDR2 as SYGVNS. V gave up 4 bases and J gave up 5 bases, with 9 bases separating them. Looking up the rest from reference TRBV25-1 and TRBJ1-5 gives the full variable domain: EADIYQTPRYLVIGTGKKITLECSQTMGHDKMYWYQQDPGMELHLIHYSYGVNSTEKGDLSSESTVSRIRTEHFPLTLESARPSHTSQYLCASSGGEDQPQHFGDGTRLSIL.

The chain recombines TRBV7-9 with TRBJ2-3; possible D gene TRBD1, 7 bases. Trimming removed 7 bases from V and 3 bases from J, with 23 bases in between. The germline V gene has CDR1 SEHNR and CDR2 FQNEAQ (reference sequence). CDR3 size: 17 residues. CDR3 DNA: TGTGCCAGCACCCGAGGAGGGGGCAGAACCTTAACAGATACGCAGTATTTT. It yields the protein CASTRGGGRTLTDTQYF.

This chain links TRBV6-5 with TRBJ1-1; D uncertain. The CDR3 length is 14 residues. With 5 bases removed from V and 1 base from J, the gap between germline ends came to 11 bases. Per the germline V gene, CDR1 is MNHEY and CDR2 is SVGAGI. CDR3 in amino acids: CASSQFQRNTEAFF. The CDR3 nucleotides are TGTGCCAGCAGTCAATTCCAGCGGAACACTGAAGCTTTCTTT.

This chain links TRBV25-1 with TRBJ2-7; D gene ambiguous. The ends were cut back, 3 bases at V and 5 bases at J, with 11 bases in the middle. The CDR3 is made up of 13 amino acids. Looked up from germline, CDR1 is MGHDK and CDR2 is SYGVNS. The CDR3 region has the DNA TGTGCCAGCAGTGATTTGAGAAACCACGAGCAGTACTTC. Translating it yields CASSDLRNHEQYF.

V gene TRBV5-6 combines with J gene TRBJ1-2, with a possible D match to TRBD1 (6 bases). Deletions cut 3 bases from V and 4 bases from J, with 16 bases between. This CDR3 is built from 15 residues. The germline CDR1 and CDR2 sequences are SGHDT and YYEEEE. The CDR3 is CASSSSFRTAYGYTF. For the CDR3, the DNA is TGTGCCAGCAGCTCGTCCTTCCGGACAGCCTATGGCTACACCTTC. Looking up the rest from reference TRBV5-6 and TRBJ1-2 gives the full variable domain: DAGVTQSPTHLIKTRGQQVTLRCSPKSGHDTVSWYQQALGQGPQFIFQYYEEEERQRGNFPDRFSGHQFPNYSSELNVNALLLGDSALYLCASSSSFRTAYGYTFGSGTRLTVV.

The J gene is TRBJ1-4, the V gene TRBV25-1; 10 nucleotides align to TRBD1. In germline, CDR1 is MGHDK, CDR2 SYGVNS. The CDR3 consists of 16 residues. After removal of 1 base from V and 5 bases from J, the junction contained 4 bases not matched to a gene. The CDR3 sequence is CASSESSTGGNEKLFF. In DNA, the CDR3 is TGTGCCAGCAGTGAATCCTCGACAGGGGGCAATGAAAAACTGTTTTTT. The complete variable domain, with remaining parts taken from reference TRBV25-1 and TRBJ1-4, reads EADIYQTPRYLVIGTGKKITLECSQTMGHDKMYWYQQDPGMELHLIHYSYGVNSTEKGDLSSESTVSRIRTEHFPLTLESARPSHTSQYLCASSESSTGGNEKLFFGSGTQLSVL.

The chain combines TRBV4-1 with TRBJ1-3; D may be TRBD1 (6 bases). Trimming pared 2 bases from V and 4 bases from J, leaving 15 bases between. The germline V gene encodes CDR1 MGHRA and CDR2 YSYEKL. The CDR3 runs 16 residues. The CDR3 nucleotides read TGCGCCAGCAGCCAAAGCAGCCGGGACACGGGAAACACCATATATTTT. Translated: CASSQSSRDTGNTIYF.

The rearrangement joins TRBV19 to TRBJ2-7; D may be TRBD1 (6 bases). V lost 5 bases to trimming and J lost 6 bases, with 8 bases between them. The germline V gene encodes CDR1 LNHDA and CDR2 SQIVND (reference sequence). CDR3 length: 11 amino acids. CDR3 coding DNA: TGTGCCAGTAGTGACAGGCGCGAGCAGTACTTC. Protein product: CASSDRREQYF.

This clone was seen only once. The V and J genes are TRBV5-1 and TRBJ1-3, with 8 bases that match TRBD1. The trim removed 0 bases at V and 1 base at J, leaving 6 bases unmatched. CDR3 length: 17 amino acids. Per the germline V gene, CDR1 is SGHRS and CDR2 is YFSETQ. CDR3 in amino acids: CASSLATGGRSGNTIYF. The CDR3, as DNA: TGCGCCAGCAGCTTGGCAACAGGGGGAAGATCTGGAAACACCATATATTTT.